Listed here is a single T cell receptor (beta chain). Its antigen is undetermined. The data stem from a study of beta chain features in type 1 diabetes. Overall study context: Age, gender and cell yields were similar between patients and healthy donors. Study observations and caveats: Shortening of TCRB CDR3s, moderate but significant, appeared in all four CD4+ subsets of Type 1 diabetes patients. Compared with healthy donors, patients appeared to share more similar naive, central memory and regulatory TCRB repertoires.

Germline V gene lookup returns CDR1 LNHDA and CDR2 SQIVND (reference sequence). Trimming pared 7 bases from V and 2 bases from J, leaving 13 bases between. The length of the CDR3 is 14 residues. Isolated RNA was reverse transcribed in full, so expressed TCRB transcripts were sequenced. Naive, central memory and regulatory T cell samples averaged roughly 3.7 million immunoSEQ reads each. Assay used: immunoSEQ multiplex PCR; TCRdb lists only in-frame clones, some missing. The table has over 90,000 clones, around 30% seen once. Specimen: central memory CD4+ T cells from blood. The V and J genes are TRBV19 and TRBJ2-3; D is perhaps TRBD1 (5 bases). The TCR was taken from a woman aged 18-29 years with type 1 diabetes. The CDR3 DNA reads TGTGCCAGTAAAGACTGGGGCCTCACAGATACGCAGTATTTT. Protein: CASKDWGLTDTQYF.